Below are 31 T cell receptor beta chains sequenced from a single sample in a study of blood T cell repertoires in COVID-19. The table came from immunoSEQ multiplex PCR; TCRdb's copy has only in-frame clones and leaves some out. Of some 83,000 clones in the sample, around nine tenths are singletons; the top ten hold approximately 2.4%. The specimen was peripheral blood. The receptors come from a man in his fifties with acute or convalescent COVID-19.

The DNA for the CDR3 is TGTGCCAGCAGTTTTCCTTGGACAGGGAACACTGAAGCTTTCTTT. Residues: CASSFPWTGNTEAFF. J is TRBJ1-1 and V is TRBV6-6, with TRBD1 identical over 7 bases. The CDR3 spans 15 residues. The ends lost 4 bases at V and 1 base at J; junction bases unmatched: 6. Germline-derived CDR1 and CDR2 are MNHNY and SVGAGI (reference sequence).

The chain couples TRBV19 to TRBJ1-5; D is ambiguous. Germline V lookup: CDR1 LNHDA, CDR2 SQIVND (reference sequence). V shed 1 base and J shed 1 base, with 8 bases lying between them. The CDR3 consists of 15 residues. The CDR3 bases are TGTGCCAGTAGTATAGCGGACTACAGCAATCAGCCCCAGCATTTT. It specifies CASSIADYSNQPQHF. Full variable domain (remainder filled in from reference TRBV19 and TRBJ1-5): DGGITQSPKYLFRKEGQNVTLSCEQNLNHDAMYWYRQDPGQGLRLIYYSQIVNDFQKGDIAEGYSVSREKKESFPLTVTSAQKNPTAFYLCASSIADYSNQPQHFGDGTRLSIL.

V is TRBV5-4 and J is TRBJ2-7, with D maybe TRBD2 (6 bases). The CDR3 runs 14 residues. The V end was cut by 2 bases, the J end by 3 bases, with 12 bases between. Germline CDR1 is SGHNT and CDR2 is YYREEE (reference sequence). CDR3 sequence: CASSFSGGDYEQYF. CDR3 nucleotide sequence: TGTGCCAGCAGCTTTAGCGGAGGGGACTACGAGCAGTACTTC. The variable domain in full, with the rest retrieved from reference TRBV5-4 and TRBJ2-7, is ETGVTQSPTHLIKTRGQQVTLRCSSQSGHNTVSWYQQALGQGPQFIFQYYREEENGRGNFPPRFSGLQFPNYSSELNVNALELDDSALYLCASSFSGGDYEQYFGPGTRLTVT.

The rearrangement joins TRBV5-1 to TRBJ2-7; 12 nucleotides align to TRBD2. The CDR3 sequence is 14 residues long. The V and J ends lost 3 bases and 5 bases, in that order; junction bases with no gene match: 3. CDR1 is SGHRS and CDR2 is YFSETQ in the germline V gene. The chain's CDR3 is CASSSRLAGDEQYF. In DNA, the CDR3 is TGCGCCAGCAGCTCCCGACTAGCGGGAGACGAGCAGTACTTC.

This chain uses TRBV5-5 with TRBJ2-3; 13 nucleotides align to TRBD2. This CDR3 spans 16 amino acids. The trim removed 4 bases at V and 6 bases at J, leaving 8 bases unmatched. Germline assignment: CDR1 SGHKS and CDR2 YYEKEE (reference sequence). CDR3 sequence reads: CASSLLLAGGPDTQYF. CDR3 in DNA: TGTGCCAGCAGCCTATTACTAGCGGGGGGGCCCGATACGCAGTATTTT. Complete variable domain (other parts from reference TRBV5-5 and TRBJ2-3): DAGVTQSPTHLIKTRGQQVTLRCSPISGHKSVSWYQQVLGQGPQFIFQYYEKEERGRGNFPDRFSARQFPNYSSELNVNALLLGDSALYLCASSLLLAGGPDTQYFGPGTRLTVL.

The V and J genes are TRBV19 and TRBJ2-3; D uncertain. Germline V gives CDR1 LNHDA, CDR2 SQIVND (reference sequence). This CDR3 is built from 15 residues. V was clipped by 6 bases and J by 0 bases, with 13 bases between them. The CDR3 DNA sequence: TGTGCCAGTAGAAAGAGCCAACCTAGCACAGATACGCAGTATTTT. This translates into CASRKSQPSTDTQYF.

The DNA of the CDR3 is TGTGCCAGTAGCCTCGGACAGTCAGGTCAGCCCCAGCATTTT. Protein: CASSLGQSGQPQHF. The chain couples TRBV19 to TRBJ1-5; perhaps TRBD1 as D (6 bases). Germline V gene data show CDR1 as LNHDA and CDR2 as SQIVND (reference sequence). The V end was cut by 6 bases, the J end by 6 bases, with 15 bases between. The CDR3 spans 14 residues.

The rearrangement links TRBV11-2 to TRBJ1-6; 9 bases agree with TRBD1. The J segment lost 9 bases and the V segment lost 0 bases, leaving 3 bases of the junction unmatched. The CDR3 has 15 amino acids. The germline V gene encodes CDR1 SGHAT and CDR2 FQNNGV. DNA for the CDR3: TGTGCCAGCAGCTTAGAGGGGACAGGGACTTCACCCCTCCACTTT. Protein product: CASSLEGTGTSPLHF.

The chain links TRBV11-2 to TRBJ1-1, with 8 nucleotides matching TRBD1. Per the germline V gene, CDR1 is SGHAT and CDR2 is FQNNGV. The V segment lost 3 bases and the J segment 1 base; nucleotides outside the gene matches: 1. The CDR3 length is 14 residues. CDR3 DNA: TGTGCCAGCAGCTTTGGGACAGGGAACACTGAAGCTTTCTTT. This codes for CASSFGTGNTEAFF.

The V and J genes are TRBV6-1 and TRBJ1-5; possibly TRBD1 for D (5 bases). This CDR3 comprises 12 residues. V lost 5 bases and J lost 7, with 9 bases in between. CDR1 is MNHNS, CDR2 SASEGT, per germline. CDR3 region: CASSNGGQPQHF. As DNA, the CDR3 is TGTGCCAGCAGTAACGGGGGGCAGCCCCAGCATTTT.

The V gene is TRBV6-2 or TRBV6-3, the J gene TRBJ2-7, with 8 bases that match TRBD1. V dropped 5 bases and J dropped 3; count of bases not matched to a gene: 3. The V gene's germline CDR1 is MNHEY and CDR2 SVGEGT. This CDR3 contains 13 residues. The CDR3 here is CASSLDRGYEQYV. CDR3 bases: TGTGCCAGCAGTCTCGACAGGGGCTACGAGCAGTACGTC.

The chain links TRBV7-9 to TRBJ2-7, with a possible D match to TRBD2 (6 bases). CDR3 length: 14 residues. V was cut by 5 bases and J by 1 base, with 12 bases left in between. The germline CDR1 and CDR2 sequences are SEHNR and FQNEAQ (reference sequence). The CDR3 nucleotides read TGTGCCAGCAGCCGGGGGAGTCGGTCCTACGAGCAGTACTTC. Protein product: CASSRGSRSYEQYF.

CDR3 in DNA: TGCGCCAGCAGCTTGGAAGGGGTATTGACAGATACGCAGTATTTT. Translation gives CASSLEGVLTDTQYF. The rearrangement joins TRBV5-1 to TRBJ2-3; D is possibly TRBD1 (5 bases). Trimming left V 0 bases short and J 3 bases short, with 11 bases between. Germline loops: CDR1 SGHRS, CDR2 YFSETQ. CDR3 length equals 15 residues.

The chain links TRBV4-1 to TRBJ1-2; perhaps TRBD1 as D (5 bases). The CDR3 runs to 14 residues. Per the germline V gene, CDR1 is MGHRA and CDR2 is YSYEKL. The V and J ends lost 3 bases and 1 base respectively, with 9 bases between them. CDR3 in amino acids: CASSQADSNYGYTF. Written as DNA, the CDR3 is TGCGCCAGCAGCCAGGCTGACAGTAACTATGGCTACACCTTC.

In this sample, this clone turned up a few times. This sequence joins TRBV24-1 and TRBJ1-1, with 7 bases that match TRBD1. Germline V gives CDR1 KGHDR, CDR2 SFDVKD. J gave up 4 bases and V 6 bases, and 10 bases lay outside the gene matches. CDR3 size: 15 residues. The CDR3 coding sequence is TGTGCCACCAGTTCTGGCAGGGGGGTTGGCACTGAAGCTTTCTTT. Its translation: CATSSGRGVGTEAFF.

V usage is TRBV12-3 or TRBV12-4 and J usage is TRBJ2-1; TRBD1 is a possible D gene (5 bases). V was cut by 5 bases and J by 6 bases, with 11 bases left in between. This CDR3 is built from 13 residues. The CDR3 region is CASSLGAPNEQFF. Written as DNA, the CDR3 is TGTGCCAGCAGTCTAGGGGCGCCCAATGAGCAGTTCTTC.

The V and J genes are TRBV7-2 and TRBJ2-7, with 7 positions matching TRBD2. V lost 1 base, J lost 2 bases, and 5 bases stayed unmatched. Germline V gene data show CDR1 as SGHTA and CDR2 as FQGNSA. The CDR3 consists of 15 residues. CDR3 loop: CASSLVAGRTYEQYF. The CDR3 DNA follows: TGTGCCAGCAGCTTAGTAGCGGGCCGCACCTACGAGCAGTACTTC.

V usage is TRBV5-8 and J usage is TRBJ1-1; D possibly corresponds to TRBD1 (6 bases). With 0 bases removed from V and 8 bases from J, the gap between germline ends came to 14 bases. In germline, CDR1 is SGHTS, CDR2 YDEGEE. This CDR3 is built from 14 residues. The CDR3 coding sequence is TGTGCCAGCAGCTTGGAGCGGTGGGGGCGCGAAGCTTTCTTT. Its translation: CASSLERWGREAFF.

The chain uses TRBV4-2 and TRBJ2-3, with a possible D match to TRBD2 (6 bases). Trimming removed 1 base at V and 1 base at J, with 6 bases between. Germline CDR1 and CDR2: LGHNA and YNFKEQ. The CDR3 covers 14 residues. CDR3 DNA sequence: TGTGCCAGCAGCCAAGCGGGGGGCACAGATACGCAGTATTTT. This sequence encodes CASSQAGGTDTQYF.

The chain joins TRBV6-2 or TRBV6-3 to TRBJ1-3; D might be TRBD1 (5 bases). CDR3 length equals 16 residues. Trimming removed 1 base at V and 2 bases at J, with 12 bases between. Germline-derived CDR1 and CDR2 are MNHEY and SVGEGT. CDR3 nucleotide sequence: TGTGCCAGCAGTTACTTGAGGACACAGACTGGAAACACCATATATTTT. This translates into CASSYLRTQTGNTIYF.

This chain connects TRBV15 to TRBJ1-6; D is ambiguous. The V and J ends lost 3 bases and 10 bases respectively, with 13 bases between them. The length of the CDR3 is 14 residues. Germline assignment: CDR1 LNHNV and CDR2 YYDKDF (reference sequence). Here the CDR3 DNA reads TGTGCCACCAGCAGGGCGGCTCCTGAGTCACCCCTCCACTTT. It yields the protein CATSRAAPESPLHF. The variable domain in full, with the rest retrieved from reference TRBV15 and TRBJ1-6, is DAMVIQNPRYQVTQFGKPVTLSCSQTLNHNVMYWYQQKSSQAPKLLFHYYDKDFNNEADTPDNFQSRRPNTSFCFLDIRSPGLGDTAMYLCATSRAAPESPLHFGNGTRLTVT.

The V and J genes are TRBV9 and TRBJ2-5, with 11 nucleotides matching TRBD2. The length of the CDR3 is 21 residues. Germline values: CDR1 SGDLS, CDR2 YYNGEE. J gave up 2 bases and V 0 bases, and 18 bases lay outside the gene matches. The CDR3 DNA reads TGTGCCAGCAGCGTAGGGCCCTCGGCTAGCGGGAGGATAGGGGGGCAAGAGACCCAGTACTTC. This encodes CASSVGPSASGRIGGQETQYF. The full variable domain, rest sourced from reference TRBV9 and TRBJ2-5, is DSGVTQTPKHLITATGQRVTLRCSPRSGDLSVYWYQQSLDQGLQFLIQYYNGEERAKGNILERFSAQQFPDLHSELNLSSLELGDSALYFCASSVGPSASGRIGGQETQYFGPGTRLLVL.

The chain carries TRBV4-2 and TRBJ1-4; maybe TRBD1 (6 bases). Deletions cut 3 bases from V and 3 bases from J, with 14 bases between. Germline assignment: CDR1 LGHNA and CDR2 YNFKEQ. This CDR3 spans 16 amino acids. The CDR3: CASSHPKGGANEKLFF. The CDR3 DNA reads as TGTGCCAGCAGCCATCCGAAGGGGGGGGCTAATGAAAAACTGTTTTTT.

This chain connects TRBV6-6 to TRBJ1-2; the match to TRBD1 covers 8 bases. Unmatched junction bases numbered 10, after V lost 5 bases and J lost 5 bases. CDR1 and CDR2 from the germline V gene are MNHNY and SVGAGI (reference sequence). CDR3 size: 15 residues. CDR3 nucleotides: TGTGCCAGCAGTACCACCCCCGGGACAGGTTATGGCTACACCTTC. This codes for CASSTTPGTGYGYTF.

The V and J genes are TRBV7-3 and TRBJ2-7; D call uncertain. The CDR3 totals 13 residues. Germline assignment: CDR1 SGHTA and CDR2 FQGTGA. Trimming shortened V by 6 bases and J by 0 bases, and 9 bases separated the two germline ends. The CDR3 sequence is CASRSRDSYEQYF. The CDR3 DNA reads as TGTGCCAGCAGGTCTCGAGACTCCTACGAGCAGTACTTC.

The chain carries TRBV24-1 and TRBJ2-5; 8 bases align to TRBD1. Germline CDR1 reads KGHDR; CDR2 reads SFDVKD. Germline trimming cut 3 bases from V and 2 bases from J; bases unmatched to any gene: 7. This CDR3 is built from 16 residues. CDR3 nucleotide sequence: TGTGCCACCAGTGATCCTGGGACAGGACCTCAAGAGACCCAGTACTTC. Its protein product is CATSDPGTGPQETQYF.

The chain recombines TRBV2 with TRBJ2-3, with 7 bases that match TRBD2. CDR3 length equals 14 residues. Germline CDR1 is SNHLY and CDR2 is FYNNEI. The V and J ends lost 6 bases and 0 bases, in that order; junction bases with no gene match: 3. The CDR3 DNA sequence: TGTGCCAGCAGCCGTAGCGGGAGCACAGATACGCAGTATTTT. It translates to CASSRSGSTDTQYF.

This clone was picked up one time. The chain combines TRBV6-5 with TRBJ2-1; 7 bases fit TRBD1. The germline gives CDR1 MNHEY, CDR2 SVGAGI. V dropped 5 bases and J dropped 5; count of bases not matched to a gene: 3. The CDR3 sequence is 13 residues long. CDR3 protein: CASSRDRNNEQFF. Written as DNA, the CDR3 is TGTGCCAGCAGTCGGGACAGAAACAATGAGCAGTTCTTC.

The chain employs TRBV9 and TRBJ2-2, with TRBD1 as a possible D gene (7 bases). Germline loops: CDR1 SGDLS, CDR2 YYNGEE. The CDR3 extends over 15 amino acids. Trimming stripped 1 base from V and 4 bases from J, with 11 bases between. The CDR3 spells CASSVRQGGTGELFF. CDR3 coding DNA: TGTGCCAGCAGCGTAAGGCAGGGGGGCACCGGGGAGCTGTTTTTT.

The V and J genes are TRBV12-3 or TRBV12-4 and TRBJ2-3; 7 bases line up with TRBD2. The V gene end was trimmed by 6 bases and the J gene end by 6 bases; junction bases not matched to a gene: 0. This CDR3 region has 11 residues. CDR3 in DNA: TGTGCCAGCAGCGGGGGGGATACGCAGTATTTT. This translates into CASSGGDTQYF.

CDR3 residues: CASSLGLSSYNEQFF. The DNA for the CDR3 is TGTGCCAGCAGTCTGGGACTTTCATCATACAATGAGCAGTTCTTC. V usage is TRBV6-6 and J usage is TRBJ2-1, with D possibly being TRBD2 (6 bases). V lost 5 bases and J lost 4, with 15 bases in between. The CDR3 length is 15 residues. Germline values: CDR1 MNHNY, CDR2 SVGAGI (reference sequence).